This TCR beta chain was found in a study of cytomegalovirus exposure and HLA in healthy donors. Study-wide results and limits: Association of 16,951 TCR beta sequences with HLA alleles was found at 0.05 false discovery rate in a later analysis. Sequencing likely produced, as an artifact, a cluster of highly shared sequence variants.

Germline trimming cut 4 bases from V and 6 bases from J; bases unmatched to any gene: 4. This CDR3 spans 14 amino acids. Germline CDR1 reads SGHAT; CDR2 reads FQNNGV. PCR amplification relied on 60 Vbeta primers (plus 13 Jbeta primers). Using immunoSEQ multiplex PCR, the repertoire was profiled, and TCRdb retains in-frame clones only, with some absent. The sample includes some 14,000 clones, roughly 63% of them seen just once. Details on this clone: As yet, its antigen is unknown.

The sequencing sample was made of PBMCs. This chain links TRBV11-2 with TRBJ2-2; 8 nucleotides match TRBD2. This TCR came from a woman aged 50 to 65 in good health and CMV-seropositive. The chain's CDR3 is CASSWTSQAGELFF. The CDR3 DNA follows: TGTGCCAGCAGCTGGACTAGCCAGGCCGGGGAGCTGTTTTTT.